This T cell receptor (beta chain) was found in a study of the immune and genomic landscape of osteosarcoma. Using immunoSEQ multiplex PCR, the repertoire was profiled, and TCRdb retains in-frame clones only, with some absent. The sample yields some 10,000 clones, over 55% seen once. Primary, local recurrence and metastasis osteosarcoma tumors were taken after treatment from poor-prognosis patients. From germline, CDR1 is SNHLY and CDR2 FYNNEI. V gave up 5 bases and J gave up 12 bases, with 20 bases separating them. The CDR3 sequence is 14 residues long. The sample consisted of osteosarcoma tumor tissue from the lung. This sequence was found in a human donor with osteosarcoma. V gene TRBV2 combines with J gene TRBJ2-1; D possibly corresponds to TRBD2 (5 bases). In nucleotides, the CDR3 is TGTGCCAGCAGTCCCCCCACTAGAACACTTTGGCAGTTCTTC. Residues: CASSPPTRTLWQFF.